The entry below describes one T cell receptor beta chain. Its antigen is not known. The CDR3 sequence is 14 residues long. The germline V gene encodes CDR1 SQVTM and CDR2 ANQGSEA. With 6 bases clipped from V and 4 bases from J, the junction kept 8 bases outside the gene matches. This specimen comes from a study of CD8+CD57+ T cells in acquired aplastic anemia. Across the study: Each DNA sample taken from sorted CD4+ and CD8+ cells came to around 2.9 ug on average.

Flow cytometry had shown expanded CD8+CD57+ cells in the patients chosen for sequencing. The diagnosis in all patients was severe acquired aplastic anemia. Overall study findings and caveats: A significant difference in CD8+ Simpson's diversity between patients and controls was not found. It was found that more than 25 CD8+ CDR3 sequences were shared between patients and controls.

It was genomic DNA that served as the template for profiling TCR beta VDJ and CDR3. TCRdb processed the reads anew with MiXCR; each CDR3 protein has one entry. The sample yields over 150,000 distinct CDR3 sequences, roughly 65% seen once. This clonotype originated in a human donor with aplastic anemia. The V and J genes are TRBV29-1 and TRBJ2-1, with 8 bases matching TRBD2. The sample was sorted CD4+, CD8+, or CD8+CD57+ T cells (not recorded which) from PBMCs. In DNA, the CDR3 is TGCAGCGTGCCGGGAGCTAGCGGGTACAATGAGCAGTTCTTC. This translates into CSVPGASGYNEQFF.